The 24 T cell receptor beta chains reported below all come from one sample, sequenced in a study of blood T cells in healthy people across ages. The authors ran a second PCR of about 7 to 11 cycles using a sample-barcoded 5' primer and a J-beta primer mix. TCRdb re-analysed the 5' RACE reads in MiXCR, keeping a single row per CDR3 protein. The table records some 710,000 distinct CDR3 sequences, about 42% of them present only once. Sequenced: blood. These receptors originate from a man at least 80 years old in good health.

V is TRBV20-1 and J is TRBJ2-7; 7 bases are a match to TRBD1. V gave up 5 bases and J gave up 5 bases; unmatched junction bases: 3. Germline CDR1 and CDR2: DFQATT and SNEGSKA (reference sequence). The CDR3 is 11 amino acids. CDR3 sequence: CSAPQGHEQYF. The CDR3 DNA is TGCAGTGCTCCACAGGGGCACGAGCAGTACTTC.

V usage is TRBV4-2 and J usage is TRBJ2-6; D unclear. The length of the CDR3 is 20 residues. Germline V CDR1 and CDR2: LGHNA, YNFKEQ. Trimming removed 0 bases at V and 1 base at J, with 19 bases between. In nucleotides, the CDR3 is TGTGCCAGCAGCCAAGATCCTGTGGCAGGATCCATTTCTGGGGCCAACGTCCTGACTTTC. It codes for CASSQDPVAGSISGANVLTF.

This clonotype was counted only a few times. J is TRBJ2-3 and V is TRBV7-2; TRBD2 agrees at 14 bases. With V trimmed by 2 bases and J by 4 bases, 11 bases remained unmatched. The CDR3 is 19 residues long. The germline V gene encodes CDR1 SGHTA and CDR2 FQGNSA. The CDR3 coding sequence is TGTGCCAGCAGCTTAAGCTACGGGACTAGCGGGAGAAGGGCAGATACGCAGTATTTT. Its protein is CASSLSYGTSGRRADTQYF.

J is TRBJ2-1 and V is TRBV20-1; no reliable D call. V was shortened by 4 bases and J by 5 bases, with 3 bases between the two germline ends. From germline, CDR1 is DFQATT and CDR2 SNEGSKA (reference sequence). This CDR3 spans 10 amino acids. The CDR3 region is CSAKNNEQFF. CDR3 DNA sequence: TGCAGTGCTAAGAACAATGAGCAGTTCTTC.

This clonotype was recorded many times. The rearrangement uses TRBV11-1 and TRBJ2-1; 7 bases fit TRBD1. CDR1 and CDR2 (germline): SGHAT, FQDESV (reference sequence). The CDR3 totals 15 residues. The junction had 9 bases not matched to a gene; V was cut back by 2 bases and J by 8 bases. CDR3 region: CASSLNGQDLDEQFF. In DNA form, the CDR3 reads TGTGCCAGCAGCTTAAATGGACAGGATTTAGATGAGCAGTTCTTC.

This chain uses TRBV20-1 with TRBJ2-3; TRBD2 matches 13 bases. The ends lost 3 bases at V and 4 bases at J; junction bases unmatched: 7. In germline, CDR1 is DFQATT, CDR2 SNEGSKA (reference sequence). The CDR3 runs to 16 residues. CDR3 sequence: CSASEIGLAGADTQYF. The CDR3 DNA reads as TGCAGTGCTAGCGAAATCGGACTAGCGGGGGCAGATACGCAGTATTTT.

This clonotype has a single count. A read error may explain this, as a much larger clone is one base away. The V and J genes are TRBV12-3 or TRBV12-4 and TRBJ1-6; D unclear. This CDR3 is 14 amino acids long. Here the CDR3 DNA reads TGTGCCGGCAGTTCCGACATTCTGAATTCACCCCTCCACTTT. Protein sequence: CAGSSDILNSPLHF.

Concerning this clonotype: Being one base from a much bigger clone, this may be a read error. CDR3 DNA: TGTGCCAGCAGCGTGGGACAGAAAGAGACCCAGTTCTTC. Translating gives CASSVGQKETQFF. The chain recombines TRBV7-3 with TRBJ2-1; 7 bases agree with TRBD1. Germline V lookup: CDR1 SGHTA, CDR2 FQGTGA. CDR3 length: 13 amino acids. After removal of 5 bases from V and 13 bases from J, the junction contained 11 bases not matched to a gene.

The chain joins TRBV20-1 to TRBJ2-7; D is possibly TRBD2 (6 bases). Trimming took 6 bases from V and 2 from J, leaving 17 bases between them. Germline CDR1 reads DFQATT; CDR2 reads SNEGSKA (reference sequence). CDR3 length: 14 amino acids. Here the CDR3 reads CSATGGRLTYEQYF. The CDR3 bases are TGCAGTGCGACCGGGGGACGGTTGACCTACGAGCAGTACTTC.

This clonotype was detected many times. This sequence joins TRBV20-1 and TRBJ2-1; 8 nucleotides align to TRBD1. CDR3 length equals 16 residues. Trimming took 5 bases from V and 3 from J; bases not matched to a gene: 12. Germline loops: CDR1 DFQATT, CDR2 SNEGSKA (reference sequence). CDR3 in amino acids: CSAHERTRGLYNEQFF. CDR3 in DNA: TGCAGTGCTCATGAGCGGACCAGGGGGCTCTACAATGAGCAGTTCTTC.

This clonotype has just a few counts. This chain connects TRBV4-2 to TRBJ1-5; 10 bases match TRBD1. Trimming cost V 2 bases and J 2 bases; bases outside gene matches: 6. Germline V gene sequence: CDR1 LGHNA, CDR2 YNFKEQ. The CDR3 totals 17 residues. The CDR3 DNA is TGTGCCAGCAGCCAAACTATCGGGACAGGGGGCAATCAGCCCCAGCATTTT. Translated, it gives CASSQTIGTGGNQPQHF.

The chain uses TRBV28 and TRBJ2-5; D ambiguous. V was cut by 2 bases and J by 6 bases, with 7 bases left in between. This CDR3 comprises 12 residues. In germline, CDR1 is MDHEN, CDR2 SYDVKM. The CDR3 nucleotides read TGTGCCAGCAGTTTACGCGCAAAGACCCAGTACTTC. It codes for CASSLRAKTQYF.

The chain links TRBV6-6 to TRBJ2-7; D is undetermined. Germline-derived CDR1 and CDR2 are MNHNY and SVGAGI (reference sequence). This CDR3 is built from 13 residues. V was cut by 0 bases and J by 5 bases, with 8 bases left in between. The CDR3 here is CASSYSPPDEQYF. The CDR3 DNA sequence: TGTGCCAGCAGTTACTCTCCCCCCGACGAGCAGTACTTC.

This chain connects TRBV20-1 to TRBJ2-7; 10 bases align to TRBD2. The J segment lost 0 bases and the V segment lost 6 bases, leaving 2 bases of the junction unmatched. This CDR3 is 13 amino acids long. Germline V gene data show CDR1 as DFQATT and CDR2 as SNEGSKA (reference sequence). The CDR3 coding sequence is TGCAGTGCCGTAGCGGGAGGCTCCTACGAGCAGTACTTC. Translation gives CSAVAGGSYEQYF.

This clonotype was seen many times. The chain uses TRBV14 and TRBJ2-3, with D possibly TRBD1 on 6 matching bases. The germline CDR1 and CDR2 sequences are SGHDN and FVKESK. Trimming left V 4 bases short and J 2 bases short, with 13 bases between. The CDR3 length is 15 residues. CDR3 bases: TGTGCCAGCAGCCTTGACAGGACCCCCACAGATACGCAGTATTTT. It codes for CASSLDRTPTDTQYF.

The V call is TRBV6-2 or TRBV6-3, the J call TRBJ2-7; 13 bases are a match to TRBD2. J gave up 6 bases and V 6 bases, and 5 bases lay outside the gene matches. CDR1 MNHEY and CDR2 SVGEGT come from the germline V gene. The CDR3 totals 14 residues. This CDR3 reads CASSRTSGSFEQYF. The CDR3 DNA follows: TGTGCCAGCAGCAGGACTAGCGGGAGTTTCGAGCAGTACTTC.

The chain uses TRBV6-2 or TRBV6-3 and TRBJ1-1; 9 nucleotides align to TRBD1. CDR3 length: 18 residues. The trim removed 2 bases at V and 0 bases at J, leaving 10 bases unmatched. The germline CDR1 and CDR2 sequences are MNHEY and SVGEGT. CDR3 bases: TGTGCCAGCAGTTACCAAACGACGGGACAGGGCATGAACACTGAAGCTTTCTTT. Translating gives CASSYQTTGQGMNTEAFF.

V is TRBV7-9 and J is TRBJ2-5, with TRBD1 as a possible D gene (7 bases). Germline CDR1 SEHNR, CDR2 FQNEAQ (reference sequence). This CDR3 comprises 15 residues. Deletions cut 4 bases from V and 5 bases from J, with 17 bases between. The CDR3 spells CASSSLPAGGETQYF. The CDR3 bases are TGTGCCAGCAGCTCTCTGCCGGCAGGGGGGGAGACCCAGTACTTC.

This clonotype has just a few counts. This rearrangement joins TRBV7-2 to TRBJ2-3, with 9 bases matching TRBD2. CDR3 size: 16 residues. Germline V CDR1 and CDR2: SGHTA, FQGNSA. J lost 3 bases, V lost 6 bases, and 10 bases had no gene match. CDR3 residues: CASRANSAGGTDTQYF. The CDR3, as DNA: TGTGCCAGCAGGGCCAATTCGGCGGGAGGGACAGATACGCAGTATTTT.

J is TRBJ2-7 and V is TRBV9; D remains ambiguous. With 0 bases removed from V and 3 bases from J, the gap between germline ends came to 7 bases. Germline V gives CDR1 SGDLS, CDR2 YYNGEE. The length of the CDR3 is 13 residues. The DNA for the CDR3 is TGTGCCAGCAGCGTAGGGGCCCGCTACGAGCAGTACTTC. Its translation is CASSVGARYEQYF. Full variable domain (remainder filled in from reference TRBV9 and TRBJ2-7): DSGVTQTPKHLITATGQRVTLRCSPRSGDLSVYWYQQSLDQGLQFLIQYYNGEERAKGNILERFSAQQFPDLHSELNLSSLELGDSALYFCASSVGARYEQYFGPGTRLTVT.

This chain links TRBV7-9 with TRBJ1-4; TRBD1 matches at 7 bases. CDR3 length equals 14 residues. Per the germline V gene, CDR1 is SEHNR and CDR2 is FQNEAQ (reference sequence). The trim removed 5 bases at V and 4 bases at J, leaving 4 bases unmatched. The CDR3 is CASSPTGYNEKLFF. The CDR3 DNA is TGTGCCAGCAGCCCGACAGGGTATAATGAAAAACTGTTTTTT.

Note on this clonotype: The junction and the germline gene differ at one end; a read error may be behind it. The rearrangement joins TRBV4-2 to TRBJ2-7; D not resolved. The CDR3 spans 14 residues. Germline V gene sequence: CDR1 LGHNA, CDR2 YNFKEQ. CDR3 protein: CASSQDLNSNEQYF. The CDR3 bases are TGTGCCAGCAGCCAAGATTTGAACTCCAACGAGCAGTACTTC.

V is TRBV29-1 and J is TRBJ2-5, with a possible D match to TRBD1 (7 bases). Trimming removed 4 bases at V and 3 bases at J, with 15 bases between. The CDR3 is made up of 14 amino acids. Germline CDR1 and CDR2: SQVTM and ANQGSEA. CDR3 bases: TGCAGCGTTGGAAACGGGGGACAGAAAGAGACCCAGTACTTC. Translated: CSVGNGGQKETQYF.

This clonotype came up once. V is TRBV11-3 and J is TRBJ2-2, with 12 bases fitting TRBD2. V lost 2 bases and J lost 4; bases outside the gene matches: 5. The germline gives CDR1 SGHNT, CDR2 YENEEA. The CDR3 covers 17 residues. The DNA of the CDR3 is TGTGCCAGCAGCTTAACTAGCGGGGGGAGGTTCACCGGGGAGCTGTTTTTT. This encodes CASSLTSGGRFTGELFF.